The clone carrying this T cell receptor beta chain was counted once. Its antigen remains unidentified. Libraries were prepared by immunoSEQ multiplex PCR; TCRdb keeps only in-frame clonotypes and omits some of them. The sample comprises about 96,000 clones, roughly half of which are singletons, and more than 13% rests with the top ten. The data are from a study of shared clonotypes between healthy human individuals. As for the study in general: Two women and a few men aged 18 to 49 served as donors. Study-wide results and limits: Collection of samples was limited to blood; tissue repertoires likely differ.

The CDR3 sequence is 15 residues long. V dropped 1 base and J dropped 6; count of bases not matched to a gene: 5. Germline lookup yields CDR1 SEHNR and CDR2 FQNEAQ (reference sequence). The gene calls are TRBV7-9 and TRBJ2-3; 9 bases fit TRBD1. The TCR comes from a woman between 35 and 50 years old in good health. Some clones in this sample may be carry-over from other donors' samples. Source material: PBMCs. DNA for the CDR3: TGTGCCAGCAGCTTAGGGGACAGGGAAGAGGATACGCAGTATTTT. This gives the protein CASSLGDREEDTQYF.